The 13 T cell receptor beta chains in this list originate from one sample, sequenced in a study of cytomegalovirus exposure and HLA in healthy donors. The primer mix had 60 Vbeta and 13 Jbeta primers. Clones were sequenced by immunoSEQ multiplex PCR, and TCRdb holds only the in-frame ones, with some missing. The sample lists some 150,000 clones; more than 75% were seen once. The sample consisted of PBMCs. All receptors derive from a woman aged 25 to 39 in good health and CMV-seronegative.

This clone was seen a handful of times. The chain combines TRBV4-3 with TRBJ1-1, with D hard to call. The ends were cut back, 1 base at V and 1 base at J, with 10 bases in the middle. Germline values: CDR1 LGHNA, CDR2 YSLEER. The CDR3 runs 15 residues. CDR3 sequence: CASSQGAHRNTEAFF. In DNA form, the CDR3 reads TGCGCCAGCAGCCAAGGGGCACATCGGAACACTGAAGCTTTCTTT.

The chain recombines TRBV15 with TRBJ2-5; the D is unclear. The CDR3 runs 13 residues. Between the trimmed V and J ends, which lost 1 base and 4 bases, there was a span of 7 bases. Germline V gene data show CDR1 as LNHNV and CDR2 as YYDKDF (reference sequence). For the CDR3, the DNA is TGTGCCACCAGCAGAGTGAGGAGAGAGACCCAGTACTTC. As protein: CATSRVRRETQYF.

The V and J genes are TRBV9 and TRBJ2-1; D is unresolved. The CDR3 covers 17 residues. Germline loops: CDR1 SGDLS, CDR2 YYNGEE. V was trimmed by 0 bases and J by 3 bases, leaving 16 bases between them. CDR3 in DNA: TGTGCCAGCAGCGTAGACTCTAACGACTTCCTCTACAATGAGCAGTTCTTC. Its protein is CASSVDSNDFLYNEQFF. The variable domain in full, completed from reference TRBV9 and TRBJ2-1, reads DSGVTQTPKHLITATGQRVTLRCSPRSGDLSVYWYQQSLDQGLQFLIQYYNGEERAKGNILERFSAQQFPDLHSELNLSSLELGDSALYFCASSVDSNDFLYNEQFFGPGTRLTVL.

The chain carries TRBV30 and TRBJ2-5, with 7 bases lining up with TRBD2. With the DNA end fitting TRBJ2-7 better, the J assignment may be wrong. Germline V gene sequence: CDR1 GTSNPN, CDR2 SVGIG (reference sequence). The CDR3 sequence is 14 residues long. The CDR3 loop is CAWSYPGLPYEQYF. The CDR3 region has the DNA TGTGCCTGGAGTTATCCGGGACTACCGTACGAGCAGTACTTC.

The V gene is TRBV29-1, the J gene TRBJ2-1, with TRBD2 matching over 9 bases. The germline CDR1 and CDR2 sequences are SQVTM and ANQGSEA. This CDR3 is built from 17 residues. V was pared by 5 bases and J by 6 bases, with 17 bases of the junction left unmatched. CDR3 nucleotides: TGCAGCGTTCCCCGAACAGACAGCGGGAGGTCGGGCAATGAGCAGTTCTTC. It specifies CSVPRTDSGRSGNEQFF.

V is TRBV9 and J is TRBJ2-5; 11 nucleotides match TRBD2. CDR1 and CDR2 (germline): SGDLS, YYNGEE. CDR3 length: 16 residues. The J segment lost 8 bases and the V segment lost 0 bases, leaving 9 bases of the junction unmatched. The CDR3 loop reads CASSVGPSGGSDTQYF. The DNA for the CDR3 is TGTGCCAGCAGCGTAGGTCCTAGCGGGGGGTCGGATACCCAGTACTTC.

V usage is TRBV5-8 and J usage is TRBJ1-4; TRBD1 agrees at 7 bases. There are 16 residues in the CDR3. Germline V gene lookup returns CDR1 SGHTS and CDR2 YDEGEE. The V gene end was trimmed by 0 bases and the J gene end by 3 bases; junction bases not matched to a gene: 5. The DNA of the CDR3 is TGTGCCAGCAGCTTGGCCCCGGGACAGTCTAATGAAAAACTGTTTTTT. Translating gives CASSLAPGQSNEKLFF.

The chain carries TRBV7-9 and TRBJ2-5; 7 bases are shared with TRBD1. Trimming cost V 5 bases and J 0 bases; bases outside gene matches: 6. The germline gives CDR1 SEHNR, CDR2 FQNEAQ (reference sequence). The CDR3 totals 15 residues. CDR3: CASSPGQTYQETQYF. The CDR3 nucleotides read TGTGCCAGCAGCCCGGGACAGACGTACCAAGAGACCCAGTACTTC.

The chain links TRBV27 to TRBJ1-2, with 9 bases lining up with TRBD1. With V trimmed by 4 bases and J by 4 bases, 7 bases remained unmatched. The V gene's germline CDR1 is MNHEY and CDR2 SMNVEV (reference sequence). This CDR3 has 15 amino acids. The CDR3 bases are TGTGCCAGCAGTTACCAGACAGGGGGTGGCTATGGCTACACCTTC. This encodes CASSYQTGGGYGYTF.

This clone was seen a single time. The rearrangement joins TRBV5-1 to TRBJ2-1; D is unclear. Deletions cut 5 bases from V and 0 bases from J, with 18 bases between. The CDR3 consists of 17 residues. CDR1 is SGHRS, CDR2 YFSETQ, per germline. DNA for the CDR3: TGCGCCAGCAGAACCACCTCCTACGTGAGCTCCTACAATGAGCAGTTCTTC. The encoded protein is CASRTTSYVSSYNEQFF.

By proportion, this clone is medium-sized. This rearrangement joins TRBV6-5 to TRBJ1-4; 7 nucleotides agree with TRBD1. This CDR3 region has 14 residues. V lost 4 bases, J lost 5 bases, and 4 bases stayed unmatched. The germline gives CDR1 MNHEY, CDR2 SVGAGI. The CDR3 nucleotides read TGTGCCAGCAGTTCCGGGACAGAGAATGAAAAACTGTTTTTT. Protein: CASSSGTENEKLFF.

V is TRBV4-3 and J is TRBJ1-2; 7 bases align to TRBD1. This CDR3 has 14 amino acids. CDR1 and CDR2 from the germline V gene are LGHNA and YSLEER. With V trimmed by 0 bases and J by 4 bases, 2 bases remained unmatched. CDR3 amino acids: CASSQDDRVYGYTF. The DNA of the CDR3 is TGCGCCAGCAGCCAAGACGACAGGGTCTATGGCTACACCTTC.

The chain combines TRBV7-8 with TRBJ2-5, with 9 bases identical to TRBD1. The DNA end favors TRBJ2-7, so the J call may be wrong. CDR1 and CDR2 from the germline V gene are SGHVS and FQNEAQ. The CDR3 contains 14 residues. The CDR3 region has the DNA TGTGCCAGCAGCCCCCGGGACAGGGTCTTCGAGCAGTACTTC. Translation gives CASSPRDRVFEQYF.